This is a list of T cell receptor beta chains from one sample in a study of memory CD4+ T cells and cytomegalovirus serostatus. Produced via immunoSEQ multiplex PCR; TCRdb's table is partial and in-frame only. The sample lists about 58,000 clones; about four fifths were seen once. What was sequenced was memory CD4+ T cells from blood. The receptor set was obtained from an adult in good health and CMV-seronegative. Some clones in this sample may be carry-over from other donors' samples. Each CDR3 is given with its conserved first and last residue. A D gene is named only where the DNA matches it firmly. The size field is filled for only some rows; it gives once, few, many or a size class.

V: TRBV28
D: NA
J: TRBJ2-7
size: NA
DNA: TGTGCCAACTATGCGTGGGGGGCCTACGAGCAGTACTTC
CDR3: CANYAWGAYEQYF

V: TRBV7-9
D: NA
J: TRBJ1-6
size: few
DNA: TGTGCCAGCAGCTTACCGGGGCCTAATTCACCCCTCCACTTT
CDR3: CASSLPGPNSPLHF

V: TRBV28
D: NA
J: TRBJ2-3
size: NA
DNA: TGTGCCAGCAGTTTAGGTGTTACGCAGTATTTT
CDR3: CASSLGVTQYF

V: TRBV2
D: NA
J: TRBJ1-6
size: NA
DNA: TGTGCCAGCAGGCGGGAGCCCTATAATTCACCCCTCCACTTT
CDR3: CASRREPYNSPLHF

V: TRBV10-3
D: NA
J: TRBJ2-1
size: NA
DNA: TGTGCCATCAGTGAGTCGATGTCGCAGCAGTTCTTC
CDR3: CAISESMSQQFF

V: TRBV10-2
D: TRBD2
J: TRBJ2-7
size: few
DNA: TGCGCCAGCAGTGAATGGGGAGCGGGAGGAGCGTCCTACGAGCAGTACTTC
CDR3: CASSEWGAGGASYEQYF

V: TRBV7-3
D: TRBD2
J: TRBJ2-7
size: NA
DNA: TGTGCCAGCAGCCCGACGGGCGGGAGGAGGTACGAGCAGTACTTC
CDR3: CASSPTGGRRYEQYF

V: TRBV10-3
D: NA
J: TRBJ2-3
size: NA
DNA: TGTGCCATCAGCCCGGAGAGCACAGATACGCAGTATTTT
CDR3: CAISPESTDTQYF

V: TRBV19
D: TRBD1
J: TRBJ1-2
size: NA
DNA: TGTGCCAGTAGCGAGGACAGGTTTCACTATGGCTACACCTTC
CDR3: CASSEDRFHYGYTF

V: TRBV7-8
D: TRBD2
J: TRBJ2-1
size: NA
DNA: TGTGCCAGCAGCGTGACTAGCGGGATCTCCTACAATGAGCAGTTCTTC
CDR3: CASSVTSGISYNEQFF

V: TRBV28
D: TRBD2
J: TRBJ2-7
size: NA
DNA: TGTGCCAGCAGTGTCCCGGGGAGGGAGGTCGAGCAGTACTTC
CDR3: CASSVPGREVEQYF

V: TRBV30
D: NA
J: TRBJ1-1
size: few
DNA: TGTGCCTGGAAAAGGAATCCTAGCACTGAAGCTTTCTTT
CDR3: CAWKRNPSTEAFF

V: TRBV5-1
D: NA
J: TRBJ1-2
size: NA
DNA: TGCGCCAGCAGCAGTCAGGGAACTGACTATGGCTACACCTTC
CDR3: CASSSQGTDYGYTF